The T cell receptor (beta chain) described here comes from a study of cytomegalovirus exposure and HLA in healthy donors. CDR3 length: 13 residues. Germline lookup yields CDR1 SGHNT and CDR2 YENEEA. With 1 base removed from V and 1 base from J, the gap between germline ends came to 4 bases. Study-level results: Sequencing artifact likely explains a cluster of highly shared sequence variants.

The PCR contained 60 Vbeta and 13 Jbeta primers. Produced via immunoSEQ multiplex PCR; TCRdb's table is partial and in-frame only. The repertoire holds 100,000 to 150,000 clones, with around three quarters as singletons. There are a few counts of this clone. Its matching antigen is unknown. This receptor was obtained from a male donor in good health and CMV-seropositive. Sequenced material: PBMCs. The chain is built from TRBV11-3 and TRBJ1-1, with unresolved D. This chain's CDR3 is CASSLGANTEAFF. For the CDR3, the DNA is TGTGCCAGCAGCTTAGGGGCGAACACTGAAGCTTTCTTT.